This T cell receptor (beta chain) is drawn from a study of response to subunit inactivated influenza vaccine. TCRdb independently ran MiXCR on the RT-PCR reads; one entry per CDR3 protein. The table includes under 950,000 distinct CDR3 sequences, around 21% detected once. V shed 5 bases, J shed 2 bases, and the junction held 10 bases outside the gene matches. There are 16 residues in the CDR3. Germline CDR1 is SGHAT and CDR2 is FQNNGV. The clonotype originates from a middle-aged man who received an inactivated influenza vaccine. The chain combines TRBV11-2 with TRBJ1-2, with 8 bases lining up with TRBD1. The material was PBMCs from blood, obtained 5 to 6 days after vaccination. CDR3 loop: CASSPEPRGPNYGYTF. CDR3 nucleotide sequence: TGTGCCAGCAGCCCAGAACCCAGGGGGCCGAACTATGGCTACACCTTC.